Reported below is one T cell receptor (beta chain). No cognate antigen has been identified for it. One base away there is no much larger clone; base qualities are not given. Every donor was a healthy Caucasian. The twin cohort consisted of three pairs of female monozygotic twins, all aged about 18 to 29 years. Peripheral blood mononuclear cells were used as the source from which RNA for TCR libraries was isolated. V loses 5 bases, J loses 0 bases, and the germline ends lie 10 bases apart. Counted from cysteine to phenylalanine, this CDR3 has 13 amino acids. Solely the CDR3 DNA is kept, with 39 bases framed from the first base. As encoded in the germline V gene, CDR1 is SQVTM while CDR2 is ANQGSEA. These data are taken from a study of identical twins (TCRdb year 2016). About the study as a whole: TCR alpha and beta repertoires from monozygotic twins, unrelated adults of various ages and cord blood were deep-sequenced to test whether fetal clonotypes persist. To rule out contamination, replicate twin experiments were performed at different times with different library preparation protocols.

What the research found in general, with its limitations: A weaker excess of twin sharing was found in beta out-of-frame sequences because the signal-to-noise ratio was lowered by fewer shared sequences. Invariant T cells such as MAIT and iNKT could partly confound zero-insertion analyses, although diverse VJ usage argued against such confounding for most clonotypes. In monozygotic twins, recombination models systematically underestimated out-of-frame TCR alpha sharing, but the models matched the sharing seen between unrelated individuals. Fewer insertions were carried by abundant cord blood beta clonotypes; a weaker similar trend was observed in young adult naive repertoires, while no such trend was observed in memory repertoires. Because the same donors could not be followed over many years, conclusions were based on cross-sectional statistical analysis. Compared with coincidental sharing between unrelated individuals, an excess of low generation-probability sequences was observed among out-of-frame TCR alpha sequences shared between twins.

Library prep was done by 5' RACE. Sequencing relied on an Illumina HiSeq 2000. Template switching introduced a universal primer binding site; the final cDNA contained a unique molecular identifier, enabling accurate counting of TCR cDNA molecules. Specific primers in the conserved constant-segment region were used to synthesize first-strand cDNA for the TCR alpha and beta chains. To control for contamination, each cDNA library was double barcoded with a SMART-Mk sample barcode plus Illumina barcodes. TruSeq adapter sequences and Illumina sample barcodes were added in two successive PCR steps. Sequencing of the TCR alpha and beta cDNA libraries was done on the Illumina HiSeq platform using custom primers. The authors' pipeline ran thus. MiGEC processed the raw reads to extract unique molecular identifiers, while MiXCR was used to determine the CDR3 positions. Recombination models were inferred per individual with the repgenHMM and IGoR tools using an EM algorithm. Shared clonotypes were analyzed with the tcR package in R, and sharing was normalized by the product of cloneset sizes. To study raw recombination without the effects of thymic and clonal selection, out-of-frame nonproductive sequences were analyzed. The public sequencing data were trimmed at Q25 with fastp and processed into clonotypes with MiXCR by TCRdb, which kept only in-frame beta chains. One record per CDR3 amino acid sequence lists the most common genes and DNA. TCRdb assigned the V and J calls; the authors' analysis was not used. The sample records fewer than 650,000 distinct CDR3 sequences, 7.5% to 10% of which are singletons. The leading ten clones occupy around 3% of the sample.

The data were also submitted as part of a second study, on yellow fever vaccine responses in identical twins. The second paper further reports: According to the authors, the vaccine-induced T cell response in identical twins seemed to be partly convergent and partly specific to each individual. In the study, vaccine-responding T cell clones were precisely tracked in identical twins.

The chain is encoded by TRBV29-1 joined to TRBJ1-1, with a weak D call of TRBD1 (5 bases match). The specimen sequenced was PBMCs. The sequence was collected from a woman under 30 in good health. The CDR3 region: CSVSGRMNTEAFF. The sequence in DNA is TGCAGCGTTTCAGGGAGAATGAACACTGAAGCTTTCTTT.